This TCR beta chain emerged from a study of control samples from healthy donors and cancer patients. Profiling relied on immunoSEQ multiplex PCR, and the TCRdb table lists in-frame clones only, not all of them. Of approximately 100,000 clones detected, roughly 91% appear once; the ten largest clones hold about 7.8%. Germline trimming cut 3 bases from V and 3 bases from J; bases unmatched to any gene: 7. From germline, CDR1 is SGHRS and CDR2 YFSETQ. This CDR3 spans 15 amino acids. Sequences were obtained from blood. The clonotype originates from a man in his thirties or forties in good health. The chain employs TRBV5-1 and TRBJ2-3, with 7 bases that match TRBD1. The CDR3 spells CASSWGTAPTDTQYF. Here the CDR3 DNA reads TGCGCCAGCAGCTGGGGGACAGCTCCTACAGATACGCAGTATTTT. Variable domain in full (rest from reference TRBV5-1 and TRBJ2-3): KAGVTQTPRYLIKTRGQQVTLSCSPISGHRSVSWYQQTPGQGLQFLFEYFSETQRNKGNFPGRFSGRQFSNSRSEMNVSTLELGDSALYLCASSWGTAPTDTQYFGPGTRLTVL.